This TCR beta chain was captured in a study of blood T cell repertoires in COVID-19. Study in general: PBMCs, B-cell-depleted T cells, or T cells were the source of the cDNA or gDNA that made up the material.

The CDR3 covers 14 residues. J was trimmed by 8 bases and V by 4 bases; bases with no gene match: 8. Germline CDR1 MNHEY, CDR2 SVGEGT. In the study's own analysis: Reference gene primer amplification gave nucleated cell count estimates. TCRdb's copy holds only in-frame clones and misses some; the assay was immunoSEQ multiplex PCR. D and trimming come from the DNA, and the V and J calls and clone size come from that table. The table shows 150,000 to 200,000 clones, with around 80% occurring only once. The sequence came from a young man with active or convalescent COVID-19. Specimen: peripheral blood. The gene calls are TRBV6-2 or TRBV6-3 and TRBJ1-2; 9 bases line up with TRBD1. The CDR3 loop reads CASSSTGGSAGYTF. CDR3 sequence (DNA): TGTGCCAGCAGTTCCACAGGGGGCTCGGCGGGCTACACCTTC.